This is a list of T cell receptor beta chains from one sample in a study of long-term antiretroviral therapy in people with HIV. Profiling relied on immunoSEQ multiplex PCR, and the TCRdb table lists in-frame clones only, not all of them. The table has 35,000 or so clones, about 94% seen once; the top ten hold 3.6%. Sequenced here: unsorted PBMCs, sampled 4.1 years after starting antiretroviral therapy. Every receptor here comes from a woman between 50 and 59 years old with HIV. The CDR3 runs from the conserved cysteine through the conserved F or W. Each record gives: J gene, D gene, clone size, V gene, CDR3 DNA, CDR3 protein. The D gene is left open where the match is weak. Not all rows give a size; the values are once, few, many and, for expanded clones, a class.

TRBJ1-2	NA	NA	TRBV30	TGTGCCTGGAGGGGGGGGGATGGCTACACCTTC	CAWRGGDGYTF
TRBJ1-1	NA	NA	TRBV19	TGTGCCAGTAGTATAGATCCCAGGGGTATAGTGAACACTGAAGCTTTCTTT	CASSIDPRGIVNTEAFF
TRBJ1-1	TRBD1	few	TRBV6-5	TGTGCCAGCAGTCTCCAGGGGGGGTACACTGAAGCTTTCTTT	CASSLQGGYTEAFF
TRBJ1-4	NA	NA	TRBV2	TGTGCCAGCAGGGACCGCTCAACTAATGAAAAACTGTTTTTT	CASRDRSTNEKLFF
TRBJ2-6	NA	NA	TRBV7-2	TGTGCCAGCAGCGTATTCGGGGGATTCTCTGGGGCCAACGTCCTGACTTTC	CASSVFGGFSGANVLTF
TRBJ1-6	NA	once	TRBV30	TGTGCCTGGAGTAAGGGGCCCTCTAAGAATTCACCCCTCCACTTT	CAWSKGPSKNSPLHF
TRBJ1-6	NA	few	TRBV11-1	TGTGCCAGCAGGAGCTCTAATTCACCCCTCCACTTT	CASRSSNSPLHF
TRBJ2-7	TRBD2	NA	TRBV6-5	TGTGCCAGCACTTCTCAGGGAGGGCGCGAGCAGTACTTC	CASTSQGGREQYF
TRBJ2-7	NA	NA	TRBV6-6	TGTGCCAGCAGTATGACACTAGACTACGAGCAGTACTTC	CASSMTLDYEQYF
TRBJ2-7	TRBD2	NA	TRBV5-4	TGTGCCAGCAGCTTAGCGGGGGTAGCCTACGAGCAGTACTTC	CASSLAGVAYEQYF
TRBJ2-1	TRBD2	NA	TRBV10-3	TGTGCCATCAGGAGGACTAGCGGGGGTCACAATGAGCAGTTCTTC	CAIRRTSGGHNEQFF
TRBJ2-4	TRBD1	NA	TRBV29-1	TGCAGCGTTGCTCCGGGACAGCTCTTAGCCAAAAACATTCAGTACTTC	CSVAPGQLLAKNIQYF
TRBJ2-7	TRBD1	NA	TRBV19	TGTGCCAGTAGTACCACCCTCTTGACAGGGGGCTCCGAGCAGTACTTC	CASSTTLLTGGSEQYF
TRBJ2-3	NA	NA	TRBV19	TGTGCCAGTTCAGTCAAACTCACAGATACGCAGTATTTT	CASSVKLTDTQYF
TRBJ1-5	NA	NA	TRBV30	TGTGCCTGGAGTACTGGACAGATTAATCAGCCCCAGCATTTT	CAWSTGQINQPQHF
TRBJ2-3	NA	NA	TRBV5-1	TGCGCCAGCAGCTTGGATGGCCGCCATAGCACAGATACGCAGTATTTT	CASSLDGRHSTDTQYF
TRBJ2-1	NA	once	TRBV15	TGTGCCACCAGCAGTGACTCCGGGACAAACTCCTACAATGAGCAGTTCTTC	CATSSDSGTNSYNEQFF
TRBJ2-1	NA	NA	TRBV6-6	TGTGCCAGCAGTTACGTTGGGACCGCTCACAATGAGCAGTTCTTC	CASSYVGTAHNEQFF
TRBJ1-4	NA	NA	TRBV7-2	TGTGCCAGCAGCTTAGCCAGGGGTGAAAAACTGTTTTTT	CASSLARGEKLFF
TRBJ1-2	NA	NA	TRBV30	TGTGCCTGGTTACAGGGCTATGGCTACACCTTC	CAWLQGYGYTF
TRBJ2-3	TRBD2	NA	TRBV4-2	TGTGCCAGCAGCCAACGAAGCGGGGGCACAGATACGCAGTATTTT	CASSQRSGGTDTQYF
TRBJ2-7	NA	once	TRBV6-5	TGTGCCAGCAGCCCTTATCGTGCTTTCTACGAGCAGTACTTC	CASSPYRAFYEQYF
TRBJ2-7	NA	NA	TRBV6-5	TGTGCCACCGCCTCATCTAACGAGCAGTACTTC	CATASSNEQYF